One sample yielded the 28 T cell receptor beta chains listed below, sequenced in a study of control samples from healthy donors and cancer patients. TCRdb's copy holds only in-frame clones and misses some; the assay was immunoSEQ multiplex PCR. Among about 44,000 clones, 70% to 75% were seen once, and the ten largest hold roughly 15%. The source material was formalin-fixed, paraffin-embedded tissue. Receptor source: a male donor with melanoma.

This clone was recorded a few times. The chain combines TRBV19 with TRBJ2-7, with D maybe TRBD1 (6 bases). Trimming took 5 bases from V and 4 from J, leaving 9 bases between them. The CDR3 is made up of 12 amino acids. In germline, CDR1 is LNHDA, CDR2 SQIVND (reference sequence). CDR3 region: CASSSQGYEQYF. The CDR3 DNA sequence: TGTGCCAGTAGTTCCCAGGGGTACGAGCAGTACTTC.

For the CDR3, the DNA is TGTGCCAGCTCACCCGGAGATACCGGGGAGCTGTTTTTT. Amino acid sequence: CASSPGDTGELFF. The chain links TRBV18 to TRBJ2-2; unclear D gene. V was trimmed by 3 bases and J by 5 bases, leaving 7 bases between them. This CDR3 is built from 13 residues. Germline-derived CDR1 and CDR2 are KGHSH and LQKENI.

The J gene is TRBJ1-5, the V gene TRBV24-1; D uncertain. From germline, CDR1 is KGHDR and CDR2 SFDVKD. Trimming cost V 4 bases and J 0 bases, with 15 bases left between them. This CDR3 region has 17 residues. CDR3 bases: TGTGCCACCAGTGAGAATACAGATCCATATAGCAATCAGCCCCAGCATTTT. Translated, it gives CATSENTDPYSNQPQHF.

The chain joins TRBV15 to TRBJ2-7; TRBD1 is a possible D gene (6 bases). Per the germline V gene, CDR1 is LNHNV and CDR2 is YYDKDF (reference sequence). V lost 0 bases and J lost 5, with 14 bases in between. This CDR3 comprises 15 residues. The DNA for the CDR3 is TGTGCCACCAGCAGAGAAAGAACAGGGACGCACGAGCAGTACTTC. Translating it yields CATSRERTGTHEQYF.

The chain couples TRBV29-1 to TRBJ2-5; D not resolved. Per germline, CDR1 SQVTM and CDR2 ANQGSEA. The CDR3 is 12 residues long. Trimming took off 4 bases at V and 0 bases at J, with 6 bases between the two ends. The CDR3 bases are TGCAGCGTTGTCCGGGACCAAGAGACCCAGTACTTC. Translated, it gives CSVVRDQETQYF.

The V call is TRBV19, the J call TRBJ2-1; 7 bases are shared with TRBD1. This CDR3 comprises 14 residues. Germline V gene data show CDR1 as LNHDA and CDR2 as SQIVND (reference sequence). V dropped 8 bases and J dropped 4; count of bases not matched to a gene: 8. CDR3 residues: CASAKDRSYNEQFF. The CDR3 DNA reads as TGTGCCAGTGCTAAGGACAGGTCTTACAATGAGCAGTTCTTC.

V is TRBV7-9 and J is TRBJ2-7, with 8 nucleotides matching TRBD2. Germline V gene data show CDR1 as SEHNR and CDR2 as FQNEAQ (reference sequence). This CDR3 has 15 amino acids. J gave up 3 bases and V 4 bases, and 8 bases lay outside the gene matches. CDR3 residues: CASSSPGGVGYEQYF. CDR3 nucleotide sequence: TGTGCCAGCAGCTCCCCCGGGGGGGTCGGCTACGAGCAGTACTTC.

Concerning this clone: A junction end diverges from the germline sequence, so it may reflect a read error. The CDR3 reads CVTSRDLNGLNEQFF. CDR3 sequence (DNA): TGTGTCACCAGCAGAGATTTGAATGGGCTCAATGAGCAGTTCTTC. V usage is TRBV15 and J usage is TRBJ2-1; D remains unclear. Germline lookup yields CDR1 LNHNV and CDR2 YYDKDF (reference sequence). This CDR3 region has 15 residues. Full variable domain (missing parts from reference TRBV15 and TRBJ2-1): DAMVIQNPRYQVTQFGKPVTLSCSQTLNHNVMYWYQQKSSQAPKLLFHYYDKDFNNEADTPDNFQSRRPNTSFCFLDIRSPGLGDTAMYLCVTSRDLNGLNEQFFGPGTRLTVL.

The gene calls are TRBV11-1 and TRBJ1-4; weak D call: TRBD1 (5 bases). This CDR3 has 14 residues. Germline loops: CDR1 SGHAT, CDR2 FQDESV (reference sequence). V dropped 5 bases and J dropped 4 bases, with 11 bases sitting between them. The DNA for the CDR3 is TGTGCCAGCAGCCGGGGACGGATTAATGAAAAACTGTTTTTT. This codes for CASSRGRINEKLFF.

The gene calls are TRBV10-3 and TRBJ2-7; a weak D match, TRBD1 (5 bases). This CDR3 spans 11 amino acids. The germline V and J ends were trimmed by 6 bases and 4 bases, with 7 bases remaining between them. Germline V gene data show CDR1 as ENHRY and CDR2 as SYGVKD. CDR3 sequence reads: CAIRDIYEQYF. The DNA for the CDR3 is TGTGCCATCAGGGACATATACGAGCAGTACTTC.

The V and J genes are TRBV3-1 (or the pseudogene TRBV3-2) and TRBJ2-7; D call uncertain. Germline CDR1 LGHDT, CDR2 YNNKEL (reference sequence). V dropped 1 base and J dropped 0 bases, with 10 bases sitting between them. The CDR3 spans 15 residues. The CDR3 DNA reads TGTGCCAGCAGCCAAGGGGTGTGGGACTCCTACGAGCAGTACTTC. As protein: CASSQGVWDSYEQYF.

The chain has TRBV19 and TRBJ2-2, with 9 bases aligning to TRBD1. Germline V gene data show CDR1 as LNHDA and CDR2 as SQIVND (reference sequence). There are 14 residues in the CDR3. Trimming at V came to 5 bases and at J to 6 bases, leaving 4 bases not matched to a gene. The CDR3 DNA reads TGTGCCAGTAGTGGATGGACAGGGGCCGGGGAGCTGTTTTTT. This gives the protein CASSGWTGAGELFF.

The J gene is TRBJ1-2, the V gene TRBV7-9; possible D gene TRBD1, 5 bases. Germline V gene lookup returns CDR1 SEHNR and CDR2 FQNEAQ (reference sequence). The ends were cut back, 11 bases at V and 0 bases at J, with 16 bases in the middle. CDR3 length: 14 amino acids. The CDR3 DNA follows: TGTGCCGCCTCCCGGGACGGATCTAACTATGGCTACACCTTC. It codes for CAASRDGSNYGYTF.

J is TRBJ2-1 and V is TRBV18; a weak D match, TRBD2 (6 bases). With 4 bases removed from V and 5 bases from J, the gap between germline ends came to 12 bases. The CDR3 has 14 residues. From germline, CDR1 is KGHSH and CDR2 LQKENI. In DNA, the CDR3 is TGTGCCAGCTCACTGTCCGGGGGAAACAATGAGCAGTTCTTC. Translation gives CASSLSGGNNEQFF.

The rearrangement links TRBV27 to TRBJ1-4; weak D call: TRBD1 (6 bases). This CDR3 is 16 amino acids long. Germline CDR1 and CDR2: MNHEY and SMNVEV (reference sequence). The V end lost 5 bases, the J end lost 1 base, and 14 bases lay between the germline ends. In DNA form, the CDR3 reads TGTGCCAGCAGTCTAAGGGGCAGGGGAACTAATGAAAAACTGTTTTTT. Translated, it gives CASSLRGRGTNEKLFF.

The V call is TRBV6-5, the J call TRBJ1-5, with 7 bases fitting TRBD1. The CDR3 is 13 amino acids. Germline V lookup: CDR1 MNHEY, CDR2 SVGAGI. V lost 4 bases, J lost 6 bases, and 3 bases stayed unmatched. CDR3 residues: CASSLDRTQPQHF. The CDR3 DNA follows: TGTGCCAGCAGTTTGGACAGGACTCAGCCCCAGCATTTT.

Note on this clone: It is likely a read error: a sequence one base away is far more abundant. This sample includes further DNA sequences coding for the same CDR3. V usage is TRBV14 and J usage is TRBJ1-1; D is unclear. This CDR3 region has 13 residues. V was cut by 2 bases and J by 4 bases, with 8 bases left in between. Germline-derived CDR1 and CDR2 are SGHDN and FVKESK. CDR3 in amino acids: CASSQSSRTEAFF. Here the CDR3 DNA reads TGTGCCAGCAGCCAAAGTTCTCGCACTGAAGCTTTCTTT.

The CDR3 DNA reads as TGTGCCAGCAGCCAAAGTGGTGGGGGGCTAGCGCAGAGCACAGATACGCAGTATTTT. It codes for CASSQSGGGLAQSTDTQYF. This chain joins TRBV4-2 and TRBJ2-3; D possibly uses TRBD1 or TRBD2 (6 bases each). This CDR3 is 19 amino acids long. Trimming cost V 2 bases and J 0 bases, with 21 bases left between them. Germline lookup yields CDR1 LGHNA and CDR2 YNFKEQ.

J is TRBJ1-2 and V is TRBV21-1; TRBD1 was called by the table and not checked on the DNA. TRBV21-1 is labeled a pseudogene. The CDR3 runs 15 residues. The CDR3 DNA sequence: TGTGCCAGCAGCAAAGCAACACAGGGTCGATATGGCTACACCTTC. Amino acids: CASSKATQGRYGYTF.

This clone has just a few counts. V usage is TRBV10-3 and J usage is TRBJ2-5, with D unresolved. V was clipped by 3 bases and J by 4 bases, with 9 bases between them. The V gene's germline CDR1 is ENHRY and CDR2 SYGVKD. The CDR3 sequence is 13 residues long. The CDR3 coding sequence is TGTGCCATCAGTGAACTGGTGGGAGAGACCCAGTACTTC. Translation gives CAISELVGETQYF.

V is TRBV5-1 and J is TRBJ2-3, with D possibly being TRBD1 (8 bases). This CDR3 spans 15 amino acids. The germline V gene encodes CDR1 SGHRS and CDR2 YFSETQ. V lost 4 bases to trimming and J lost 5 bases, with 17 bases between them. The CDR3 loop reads CASSLDRGGGDTQYF. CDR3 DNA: TGCGCCAGCAGCCTCGACAGGGGAGGGGGAGATACGCAGTATTTT.

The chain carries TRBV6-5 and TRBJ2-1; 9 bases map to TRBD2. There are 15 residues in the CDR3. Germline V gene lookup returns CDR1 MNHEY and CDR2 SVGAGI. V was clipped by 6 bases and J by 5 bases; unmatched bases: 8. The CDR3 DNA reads TGTGCCAGCAGACGGATAGCGGGGGTTAACAATGAGCAGTTCTTC. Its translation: CASRRIAGVNNEQFF.

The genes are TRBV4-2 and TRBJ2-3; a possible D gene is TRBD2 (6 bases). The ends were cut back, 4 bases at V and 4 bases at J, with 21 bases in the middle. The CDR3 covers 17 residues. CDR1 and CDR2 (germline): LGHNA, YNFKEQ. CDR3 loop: CASSLGGAGWSPDTQYF. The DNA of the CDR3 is TGTGCCAGCAGCCTGGGTGGAGCGGGTTGGTCCCCAGATACGCAGTATTTT.

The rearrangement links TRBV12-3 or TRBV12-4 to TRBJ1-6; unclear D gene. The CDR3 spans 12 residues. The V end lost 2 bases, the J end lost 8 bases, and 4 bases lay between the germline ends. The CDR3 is CASSLSDSPLHF. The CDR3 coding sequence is TGTGCCAGCAGTTTATCGGATTCACCCCTCCACTTT.

Written as DNA, the CDR3 is TGTGCCAGTAGTAGCCTAGCGGGAGCCATGAATGAGCAGTTCTTC. Protein: CASSSLAGAMNEQFF. The chain recombines TRBV19 with TRBJ2-1; TRBD2 matches 10 bases. The J segment lost 7 bases and the V segment lost 4 bases, leaving 7 bases of the junction unmatched. The V gene's germline CDR1 is LNHDA and CDR2 SQIVND (reference sequence). The CDR3 consists of 15 residues.

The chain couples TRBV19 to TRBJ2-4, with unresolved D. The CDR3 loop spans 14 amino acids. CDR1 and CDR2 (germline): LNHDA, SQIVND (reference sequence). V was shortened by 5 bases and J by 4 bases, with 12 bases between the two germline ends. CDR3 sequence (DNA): TGTGCCAGTAGTCTCCGACGAGAGAAAAACATTCAGTACTTC. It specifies CASSLRREKNIQYF.

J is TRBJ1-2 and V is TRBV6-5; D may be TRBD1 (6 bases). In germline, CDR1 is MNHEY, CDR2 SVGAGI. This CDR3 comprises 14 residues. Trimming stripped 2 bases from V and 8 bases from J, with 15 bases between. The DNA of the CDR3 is TGTGCCAGCAGTTACATGCCCGGGGGCGAGGGCTACACCTTC. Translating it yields CASSYMPGGEGYTF.

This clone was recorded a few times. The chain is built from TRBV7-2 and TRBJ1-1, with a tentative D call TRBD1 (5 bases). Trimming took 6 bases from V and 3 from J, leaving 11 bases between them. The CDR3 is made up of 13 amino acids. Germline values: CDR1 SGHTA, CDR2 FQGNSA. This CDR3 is CASSRDRHTEAFF. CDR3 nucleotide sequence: TGTGCCAGCAGTCGCGACAGACACACTGAAGCTTTCTTT. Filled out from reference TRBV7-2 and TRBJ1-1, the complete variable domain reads GAGVSQSPSNKVTEKGKDVELRCDPISGHTALYWYRQSLGQGLEFLIYFQGNSAPDKSGLPSDRFSAERTGGSVSTLTIQRTQQEDSAVYLCASSRDRHTEAFFGQGTRLTVV.